These 23 T cell receptor beta chains share one sample of origin, sequenced in a study of T cell repertoires in cytomegalovirus infection. Each CDR3 protein is one row after TCRdb ran MiXCR on the reads. The data contain about 51,000 distinct CDR3 sequences, around a fifth of them singletons. No antigen has been identified for these receptors. Sequencing used CD8+ T cells from cultured PBMCs, obtained from culture after CMV antigen stimulation. These receptors came from a human donor in good health (CMV status not recorded). Some clones in this sample may be carry-over from other donors' samples.

This clonotype was detected a few times. The CDR3: CASSFGSTEAFF. CDR3 in DNA: TGTGCCAGCAGTTTTGGGAGCACTGAAGCTTTCTTT. The chain links TRBV12-3 or TRBV12-4 to TRBJ1-1; no clear D. V was pared by 3 bases and J by 4 bases, with 6 bases between. The CDR3 is 12 amino acids.

This clonotype has a handful of counts. The V and J genes are TRBV11-2 and TRBJ2-1; 16 nucleotides agree with TRBD2. The germline CDR1 and CDR2 sequences are SGHAT and FQNNGV. The CDR3 is 17 amino acids. V was clipped by 3 bases and J by 2 bases; unmatched bases: 1. The chain's CDR3 is CASSFGTSGRAYNEQFF. CDR3 bases: TGTGCCAGCAGCTTCGGGACTAGCGGGAGGGCCTACAATGAGCAGTTCTTC.

This clonotype was seen a handful of times. The chain combines TRBV27 with TRBJ2-5; the match to TRBD2 covers 8 bases. CDR1 and CDR2 (germline): MNHEY, SMNVEV (reference sequence). With 1 base clipped from V and 4 bases from J, the junction kept 5 bases outside the gene matches. The CDR3 is 15 amino acids. The CDR3 sequence: CASSLLSGGGETQYF. CDR3 sequence (DNA): TGTGCCAGCAGTTTATTGAGCGGGGGAGGAGAGACCCAGTACTTC.

This clonotype was detected only a few times. This chain joins TRBV6-1 and TRBJ2-7, with 8 bases lining up with TRBD1. The ends lost 2 bases at V and 3 bases at J; junction bases unmatched: 3. CDR3 length: 14 amino acids. Germline V gives CDR1 MNHNS, CDR2 SASEGT. The CDR3, as DNA: TGTGCCAGCAGTGAATGGACAGGGAGCTACGAGCAGTACTTC. This codes for CASSEWTGSYEQYF.

The chain joins TRBV6-5 to TRBJ2-6, with D perhaps matching TRBD2 (6 bases). The V gene's germline CDR1 is MNHEY and CDR2 SVGAGI. This CDR3 has 18 amino acids. V was pared by 4 bases and J by 0 bases, with 16 bases between. The DNA of the CDR3 is TGTGCCAGCAGTTTGATGGCGTGGCGGGACTCTGGGGCCAACGTCCTGACTTTC. Protein sequence: CASSLMAWRDSGANVLTF.

This chain uses TRBV7-2 with TRBJ2-1, with 8 nucleotides matching TRBD2. This CDR3 region has 17 residues. Looked up from germline, CDR1 is SGHTA and CDR2 is FQGNSA. After removal of 0 bases from V and 6 bases from J, the junction contained 10 bases not matched to a gene. CDR3 sequence reads: CASSLAQEREWFNEQFF. Written as DNA, the CDR3 is TGTGCCAGCAGCTTAGCCCAAGAGCGGGAGTGGTTCAATGAGCAGTTCTTC.

The chain carries TRBV14 and TRBJ2-5; 7 bases line up with TRBD2. The CDR3 has 16 residues. J was trimmed by 2 bases and V by 4 bases; bases with no gene match: 10. In germline, CDR1 is SGHDN, CDR2 FVKESK. CDR3 DNA: TGTGCCAGCAGCCCATATCCGGGGGGAAGACAAGAGACCCAGTACTTC. It encodes CASSPYPGGRQETQYF.

The chain carries TRBV7-6 and TRBJ2-2, with D possibly TRBD2 on 5 matching bases. Germline lookup yields CDR1 SGHVS and CDR2 FNYEAQ. Trimming stripped 1 base from V and 7 bases from J, with 7 bases between. The CDR3 sequence is 13 residues long. The CDR3 DNA is TGTGCCAGCAGCTTAGGAGGGAGCGGGGAGCTGTTTTTT. Amino acids: CASSLGGSGELFF.

The V call is TRBV6-2 or TRBV6-3, the J call TRBJ1-1, with unresolved D. CDR1 is MNHEY, CDR2 SVGEGT, per germline. V was pared by 0 bases and J by 1 base, with 9 bases between. The CDR3 runs 15 residues. This chain's CDR3 is CASSYSGSPNTEAFF. CDR3 DNA sequence: TGTGCCAGCAGTTACTCCGGCAGCCCGAACACTGAAGCTTTCTTT.

This clonotype was counted a few times. The chain recombines TRBV19 with TRBJ1-5; D remains unclear. The V gene lost 2 bases and the J gene lost 2 bases, with 10 bases spanning the gap. CDR1 LNHDA and CDR2 SQIVND come from the germline V gene (reference sequence). This CDR3 comprises 15 residues. Here the CDR3 DNA reads TGTGCCAGTAGTATAAGTGGTTGGGGCAATCAGCCCCAGCATTTT. Protein product: CASSISGWGNQPQHF.

The gene calls are TRBV11-2 and TRBJ2-2; tentative D call: TRBD1 (7 bases). This CDR3 has 16 residues. Germline assignment: CDR1 SGHAT and CDR2 FQNNGV. The V end was cut by 8 bases, the J end by 3 bases, with 19 bases between. The CDR3 is CASRRAGGMYTGELFF. The CDR3 DNA follows: TGTGCCAGCCGCCGGGCAGGGGGGATGTACACCGGGGAGCTGTTTTTT.

The J gene is TRBJ1-1, the V gene TRBV7-9, with D possibly being TRBD1 (5 bases). This CDR3 region has 13 residues. Trimming cost V 4 bases and J 3 bases, with 9 bases left between them. The germline V gene encodes CDR1 SEHNR and CDR2 FQNEAQ (reference sequence). The CDR3 reads CASSYPGDTEAFF. The CDR3 DNA reads as TGTGCCAGCAGCTACCCGGGGGACACTGAAGCTTTCTTT.

This chain links TRBV7-9 with TRBJ2-1; 11 nucleotides align to TRBD2. The V gene end was trimmed by 7 bases and the J gene end by 0 bases; junction bases not matched to a gene: 8. The germline CDR1 and CDR2 sequences are SEHNR and FQNEAQ (reference sequence). This CDR3 has 17 amino acids. CDR3: CASTPTSGGYSYNEQFF. For the CDR3, the DNA is TGTGCCAGCACCCCTACTAGCGGGGGTTACTCCTACAATGAGCAGTTCTTC.

This chain uses TRBV20-1 with TRBJ1-1; D ambiguous. V was cut by 0 bases and J by 3 bases, with 11 bases left in between. CDR3 length equals 14 residues. The V gene's germline CDR1 is DFQATT and CDR2 SNEGSKA (reference sequence). CDR3 protein: CSARDVSGHTEAFF. The CDR3 region has the DNA TGCAGTGCTAGAGACGTTTCGGGCCACACTGAAGCTTTCTTT.

This clonotype came up a few times. The rearrangement links TRBV6-2 or TRBV6-3 to TRBJ2-5; TRBD2 aligns across 8 bases. The CDR3 has 15 residues. Unmatched junction bases numbered 3, after V lost 3 bases and J lost 0 bases. Germline CDR1 MNHEY, CDR2 SVGEGT. The CDR3 coding sequence is TGTGCCAGCAGTTATGGAGCGGGGGACCAAGAGACCCAGTACTTC. Its translation is CASSYGAGDQETQYF.

This clonotype has only a few counts. The V call is TRBV4-2, the J call TRBJ2-7; possibly TRBD1 or TRBD2 for D (5 bases each). The CDR3 totals 13 residues. CDR1 and CDR2 (germline): LGHNA, YNFKEQ. V lost 3 bases and J lost 1, with 7 bases in between. The CDR3, as DNA: TGTGCCAGCAGCCAGGGGACGTCCTACGAGCAGTACTTC. It translates to CASSQGTSYEQYF.

In its sample, this clonotype was seen a few times. The genes are TRBV7-2 and TRBJ2-7; possible D gene TRBD1, 5 bases. Trimming removed 3 bases at V and 10 bases at J, with 16 bases between. The CDR3 is 13 residues long. CDR1 SGHTA and CDR2 FQGNSA come from the germline V gene. As DNA, the CDR3 is TGTGCCAGCAGCTTTGAATTGGGGCGTCTCCAGTACTTC. Translated, it gives CASSFELGRLQYF. Complete variable domain (other parts from reference TRBV7-2 and TRBJ2-7): GAGVSQSPSNKVTEKGKDVELRCDPISGHTALYWYRQSLGQGLEFLIYFQGNSAPDKSGLPSDRFSAERTGGSVSTLTIQRTQQEDSAVYLCASSFELGRLQYFGPGTRLTVT.

This clonotype was counted at least ten times. This chain uses TRBV27 with TRBJ2-2; tentative D call: TRBD1 (6 bases). V was trimmed by 3 bases and J by 6 bases, leaving 17 bases between them. Per germline, CDR1 MNHEY and CDR2 SMNVEV (reference sequence). CDR3 length: 16 residues. CDR3 DNA sequence: TGTGCCAGCAGTTTCACTAATCCTACAGGGTCCGGGGAGCTGTTTTTT. Translation gives CASSFTNPTGSGELFF.

This clonotype was seen repeatedly, ten times or more. The rearrangement uses TRBV7-2 and TRBJ1-5; perhaps TRBD1 as D (5 bases). This CDR3 is 14 amino acids long. The V end was cut by 3 bases, the J end by 2 bases, with 8 bases between. Germline CDR1 reads SGHTA; CDR2 reads FQGNSA. The CDR3 DNA reads TGTGCCAGCAGCTTTCAAGGGGGCAATCAGCCCCAGCATTTT. Protein sequence: CASSFQGGNQPQHF.

This sequence joins TRBV7-2 and TRBJ1-2; possible D gene TRBD1, 5 bases. The germline CDR1 and CDR2 sequences are SGHTA and FQGNSA. The V and J ends lost 5 bases and 4 bases respectively, with 11 bases between them. The CDR3 is 13 amino acids. CDR3 amino acids: CASSPGGVYGYTF. The CDR3 nucleotides read TGTGCCAGCAGCCCCGGGGGGGTCTATGGCTACACCTTC.

This clonotype was observed a handful of times. The V call is TRBV7-2, the J call TRBJ2-5; 7 positions agree with TRBD2. The CDR3 sequence is 15 residues long. From germline, CDR1 is SGHTA and CDR2 FQGNSA. Losses at the gene ends were 5 bases for V and 2 bases for J; bases not matched to a gene: 8. CDR3 coding DNA: TGTGCCAGCAGCGATAACGGAGCGGGGCAAGAGACCCAGTACTTC. Its protein is CASSDNGAGQETQYF.

The chain couples TRBV12-3 or TRBV12-4 to TRBJ2-3, with D unclear. Trimming left V 7 bases short and J 5 bases short, with 7 bases between. The CDR3 consists of 11 residues. CDR3 region: CASTELDTQYF. The DNA of the CDR3 is TGTGCCAGCACTGAATTAGATACGCAGTATTTT.

This clonotype has only a few counts. This rearrangement joins TRBV7-2 to TRBJ2-1; D gene ambiguous. Germline CDR1 and CDR2: SGHTA and FQGNSA. V lost 5 bases, J lost 4 bases, and 6 bases lay in between. The CDR3 has 12 amino acids. Written as DNA, the CDR3 is TGTGCCAGCAGCCGAGTTTACAATGAGCAGTTCTTC. This codes for CASSRVYNEQFF.